The 19 T cell receptor beta chains presented below share a single source sample, sequenced in a study of blood T cell repertoires in COVID-19. Some clones are missing from TCRdb's copy, which holds only in-frame ones; the method was immunoSEQ multiplex PCR. The data show over 80,000 clones, about four fifths seen once. The sample taken for sequencing was peripheral blood. The receptors here all came from a woman aged 80 or over with active or convalescent COVID-19.

In this sample, this clone turned up once. The rearrangement uses TRBV9 and TRBJ1-2; 7 nucleotides agree with TRBD1. Germline V gene data show CDR1 as SGDLS and CDR2 as YYNGEE. Trimming at V came to 4 bases and at J to 7 bases, leaving 13 bases not matched to a gene. The CDR3 is 15 residues long. The CDR3 DNA reads TGTGCCAGCAGCCCGGGACAGCCAACCTTGGCTGGCTACACCTTC. This sequence encodes CASSPGQPTLAGYTF.

V is TRBV27 and J is TRBJ2-2; D is perhaps TRBD2 (6 bases). V gave up 6 bases and J gave up 6 bases, with 20 bases separating them. From germline, CDR1 is MNHEY and CDR2 SMNVEV (reference sequence). The CDR3 length is 16 residues. This chain's CDR3 is CASSRNPGTGAGELFF. The CDR3 DNA reads as TGTGCCAGCAGCCGAAACCCGGGAACGGGAGCCGGGGAGCTGTTTTTT.

The V gene is TRBV10-3, the J gene TRBJ1-3, with a possible D match to TRBD1 (5 bases). This CDR3 has 14 amino acids. Looked up from germline, CDR1 is ENHRY and CDR2 is SYGVKD. Trimming took off 5 bases at V and 2 bases at J, with 10 bases between the two ends. The CDR3, as DNA: TGTGCCATCAGTTCCGGGACTGCTGGAAACACCATATATTTT. This sequence encodes CAISSGTAGNTIYF.

The V gene is TRBV5-4, the J gene TRBJ2-1; D possibly corresponds to TRBD2 (6 bases). V lost 0 bases and J 9 bases, leaving 10 bases between the germline ends. The CDR3 is made up of 13 amino acids. CDR1 SGHNT and CDR2 YYREEE come from the germline V gene (reference sequence). For the CDR3, the DNA is TGTGCCAGCAGCTTGGTGAGGGAGGCTGAGCAGTTCTTC. Translated, it gives CASSLVREAEQFF.

V gene TRBV6-5 combines with J gene TRBJ2-1, with D perhaps matching TRBD1 (6 bases). The CDR3 contains 14 residues. The V gene lost 1 base and the J gene lost 10 bases, with 14 bases spanning the gap. The V gene's germline CDR1 is MNHEY and CDR2 SVGAGI. For the CDR3, the DNA is TGTGCCAGCAGTTACTATGGGACATCCAAGGAGCAGTTCTTC. The encoded protein is CASSYYGTSKEQFF.

CDR3 region: CASSLGIGESTDTQYF. CDR3 DNA: TGTGCCAGCAGCTTAGGGATAGGAGAAAGCACAGATACGCAGTATTTT. This sequence joins TRBV7-9 and TRBJ2-3, with D unclear. The CDR3 length is 16 residues. Germline assignment: CDR1 SEHNR and CDR2 FQNEAQ (reference sequence). V was cut by 1 base and J by 0 bases, with 11 bases left in between.

This clone was picked up a small number of times. The chain recombines TRBV9 with TRBJ1-5; D unclear. The CDR3 has 14 amino acids. V lost 0 bases and J 1 base, leaving 5 bases between the germline ends. Looked up from germline, CDR1 is SGDLS and CDR2 is YYNGEE. The DNA for the CDR3 is TGTGCCAGCAGCGTAGGAGGAAGCAATCAGCCCCAGCATTTT. Translating it yields CASSVGGSNQPQHF. Looking up the rest from reference TRBV9 and TRBJ1-5 gives the full variable domain: DSGVTQTPKHLITATGQRVTLRCSPRSGDLSVYWYQQSLDQGLQFLIQYYNGEERAKGNILERFSAQQFPDLHSELNLSSLELGDSALYFCASSVGGSNQPQHFGDGTRLSIL.

J is TRBJ2-5 and V is TRBV10-3; a weak D match, TRBD2 (6 bases). The length of the CDR3 is 13 residues. The germline V gene encodes CDR1 ENHRY and CDR2 SYGVKD. CDR3 sequence reads: CAACAGLQETQYF. DNA for the CDR3: TGTGCGGCTTGCGCGGGGCTCCAAGAGACCCAGTACTTC.

This clone was found once. The genes are TRBV29-1 and TRBJ2-2; TRBD1 agrees at 10 bases. V lost 4 bases to trimming and J lost 4 bases; unmatched junction nucleotides: 18. This CDR3 has 19 amino acids. The germline gives CDR1 SQVTM, CDR2 ANQGSEA. As DNA, the CDR3 is TGCAGCGTTGGGATGACAGGGGGCGCAGGGACTTTATCCACCGGGGAGCTGTTTTTT. Translating gives CSVGMTGGAGTLSTGELFF.

This clone showed up just once. This sequence joins TRBV6-2 or TRBV6-3 and TRBJ2-7; 13 positions agree with TRBD2. Trimming cost V 5 bases and J 3 bases; bases outside gene matches: 10. The germline gives CDR1 MNHEY, CDR2 SVGEGT. CDR3 length: 17 residues. The CDR3 loop reads CASSQRGLAGFVYEQYF. The CDR3 bases are TGTGCCAGCAGTCAGCGGGGACTAGCGGGGTTTGTCTACGAGCAGTACTTC.

This clone was recorded once. The genes are TRBV27 and TRBJ1-2; D remains ambiguous. The V gene's germline CDR1 is MNHEY and CDR2 SMNVEV (reference sequence). The CDR3 is 16 residues long. Trimming removed 5 bases from V and 6 bases from J, with 22 bases in between. The CDR3 sequence: CASSPLYGESQNGYTF. The DNA of the CDR3 is TGTGCCAGCAGTCCCCTTTATGGAGAATCCCAAAATGGCTACACCTTC.

This chain uses TRBV4-1 with TRBJ2-1, with D tentatively TRBD2 (5 bases). The CDR3 consists of 19 residues. V dropped 3 bases and J dropped 0 bases, with 21 bases sitting between them. Germline V gives CDR1 MGHRA, CDR2 YSYEKL. The CDR3 protein is CASSHPFRDEVASYNEQFF. CDR3 coding DNA: TGCGCCAGCAGCCACCCCTTCCGGGATGAGGTCGCCTCCTACAATGAGCAGTTCTTC.

This clone came up once. J is TRBJ2-4 and V is TRBV19, with TRBD2 identical over 7 bases. The CDR3 covers 17 residues. The V gene's germline CDR1 is LNHDA and CDR2 SQIVND (reference sequence). V trimming: 1 base; J trimming: 2 bases; junction bases outside the gene matches: 8. The CDR3 coding sequence is TGTGCCAGTAGTATAGGTGCGGGAGAAAGTTCCAAAAACATTCAGTACTTC. It specifies CASSIGAGESSKNIQYF. Using reference TRBV19 and TRBJ2-4 for the parts outside the CDR3, the full variable domain is DGGITQSPKYLFRKEGQNVTLSCEQNLNHDAMYWYRQDPGQGLRLIYYSQIVNDFQKGDIAEGYSVSREKKESFPLTVTSAQKNPTAFYLCASSIGAGESSKNIQYFGAGTRLSVL.

The chain joins TRBV7-7 to TRBJ2-6; D unclear. V gave up 5 bases and J gave up 2 bases, with 7 bases separating them. Germline lookup yields CDR1 SSHAT and CDR2 FNYEAQ (reference sequence). The CDR3 has 14 amino acids. The DNA for the CDR3 is TGTGCCAGCAGCCCACAGCCTGGGGCCAACGTCCTGACTTTC. This sequence encodes CASSPQPGANVLTF.

This chain uses TRBV5-6 with TRBJ2-7, with TRBD2 identical over 9 bases. V lost 4 bases to trimming and J lost 7 bases; unmatched junction nucleotides: 12. CDR1 is SGHDT and CDR2 is YYEEEE in the germline V gene. CDR3 length: 15 residues. CDR3 protein: CASSEASGRPREQYF. The CDR3 DNA sequence: TGTGCCAGCAGCGAAGCCAGCGGGAGGCCACGGGAGCAGTACTTC.

The chain links TRBV9 to TRBJ1-1; D remains unclear. Germline lookup yields CDR1 SGDLS and CDR2 YYNGEE. The CDR3 sequence is 13 residues long. The ends were cut back, 0 bases at V and 3 bases at J, with 6 bases in the middle. In DNA form, the CDR3 reads TGTGCCAGCAGCGTAGCTCAGTACACTGAAGCTTTCTTT. Translation gives CASSVAQYTEAFF.

The gene calls are TRBV2 and TRBJ1-1, with a possible D match to TRBD1 (6 bases). CDR1 and CDR2 (germline): SNHLY, FYNNEI. CDR3 length: 14 residues. V was cut by 6 bases and J by 6 bases, with 17 bases left in between. DNA for the CDR3: TGTGCCAGCAGAGGGACACCCTCGACCGCTGAAGCTTTCTTT. It yields the protein CASRGTPSTAEAFF.

The chain combines TRBV27 with TRBJ1-5, with no clear D. Trimming pared 5 bases from V and 3 bases from J, leaving 14 bases between. Germline V gene data show CDR1 as MNHEY and CDR2 as SMNVEV (reference sequence). CDR3 size: 15 residues. The CDR3 DNA reads TGTGCCAGCAGTAGTTACCGGGAGCCCAATCAGCCCCAGCATTTT. Its protein is CASSSYREPNQPQHF.

The chain carries TRBV7-3 and TRBJ1-2; unclear D gene. Germline V gene data show CDR1 as SGHTA and CDR2 as FQGTGA. V lost 5 bases to trimming and J lost 6 bases, with 22 bases between them. This CDR3 is built from 16 residues. In DNA form, the CDR3 reads TGTGCCAGCAGCCCCTCTAGAGAGACTCCTCTGGATGGCTACACCTTC. It is translated as CASSPSRETPLDGYTF.